This entry is about one TCR beta chain. This sample stems from a study of blood T cell repertoires in COVID-19. Study processing details: The assay estimated nucleated cells by amplifying reference gene primers. Sequenced by immunoSEQ multiplex PCR; TCRdb stores in-frame clones only, minus some. D and trimming were read from the DNA, whereas the V and J calls and clone size are those reported in that table. The table includes over 200,000 clones, 88% detected once. The CDR3 covers 14 residues. V dropped 10 bases and J dropped 2 bases, with 15 bases sitting between them. CDR1 LNHDA and CDR2 SQIVND come from the germline V gene (reference sequence).

Sequences were obtained from peripheral blood. This rearrangement joins TRBV19 to TRBJ1-5; TRBD1 might be the D (5 bases). This receptor was obtained from a woman in her sixties or seventies with acute or convalescent COVID-19. CDR3: CATSQVRGNQPQHF. The CDR3 nucleotides are TGTGCCACCTCACAGGTCCGGGGCAATCAGCCCCAGCATTTT.